This T cell receptor (beta chain) derives from a study of blood T cell repertoires in COVID-19. Study at large: Samples representing acute and convalescent COVID-19 were sourced from the United States, Italy and Spain.

Measured with immunoSEQ multiplex PCR; TCRdb has only the in-frame clones, and not every one. Among roughly 120,000 clones listed, just over 70% were seen once. The length of the CDR3 is 12 residues. CDR1 SGHRS and CDR2 YFSETQ come from the germline V gene. Trimming took off 4 bases at V and 7 bases at J, with 12 bases between the two ends. V usage is TRBV5-1 and J usage is TRBJ2-7; weak D call: TRBD1 (6 bases). This sequence originates from a human donor with acute or convalescent COVID-19. The donor label of this sample is uncertain. Sequenced material: peripheral blood. The CDR3 spells CASSAQGLEQYF. The CDR3 coding sequence is TGCGCCAGCAGCGCGCAGGGGCTTGAGCAGTACTTC. Using reference TRBV5-1 and TRBJ2-7 for the parts outside the CDR3, the full variable domain is KAGVTQTPRYLIKTRGQQVTLSCSPISGHRSVSWYQQTPGQGLQFLFEYFSETQRNKGNFPGRFSGRQFSNSRSEMNVSTLELGDSALYLCASSAQGLEQYFGPGTRLTVT.